Described below is a single TCR beta chain sequence and its context. The assay was immunoSEQ multiplex PCR, and TCRdb's table has in-frame clones only and misses some. The sample yields about 11,000 clones, 81% seen once. This record comes from a study of follicular helper T cells after annual influenza vaccination. Time point meaning: 2014-2015 season, pre-vaccination. This sample comprised CXCR5- memory CD4+ T cells sorted from blood, obtained on the day of influenza vaccination. This receptor was obtained from an adult who received the influenza vaccine.

CDR3 protein: CASSLGQGGEAFF. The CDR3 nucleotides read TGTGCCAGCAGCTTAGGACAGGGGGGTGAAGCTTTCTTT. This chain connects TRBV11-3 to TRBJ1-1; TRBD1 matches at 9 bases. The germline V gene has CDR1 SGHNT and CDR2 YENEEA. Trimming at V came to 1 base and at J to 7 bases, leaving 1 base not matched to a gene. The CDR3 sequence is 13 residues long.